This TCR beta chain was sequenced for a study of early T cells in non-severe SARS-CoV-2 infection. MiXCR was run by TCRdb on the 5' RACE reads, yielding one entry per CDR3 protein. The table lists roughly 80,000 distinct CDR3 sequences, roughly a sixth of them singletons, with approximately 12% in the top ten. This clonotype has just a few counts. V was cut by 5 bases and J by 0 bases, with 14 bases left in between. CDR1 is DFQATT, CDR2 SNEGSKA, per germline (reference sequence). The CDR3 covers 14 residues. The V and J genes are TRBV20-1 and TRBJ2-7, with a weak D call TRBD2 (5 bases). This clonotype was sampled from an adult who was a healthcare worker with PCR-confirmed SARS-CoV-2 infection or an uninfected control (not recorded which). The material sequenced was whole blood. Written as DNA, the CDR3 is TGCAGTGCTGATCGGACGGGAAGCTCCTACGAGCAGTACTTC. Its protein product is CSADRTGSSYEQYF.